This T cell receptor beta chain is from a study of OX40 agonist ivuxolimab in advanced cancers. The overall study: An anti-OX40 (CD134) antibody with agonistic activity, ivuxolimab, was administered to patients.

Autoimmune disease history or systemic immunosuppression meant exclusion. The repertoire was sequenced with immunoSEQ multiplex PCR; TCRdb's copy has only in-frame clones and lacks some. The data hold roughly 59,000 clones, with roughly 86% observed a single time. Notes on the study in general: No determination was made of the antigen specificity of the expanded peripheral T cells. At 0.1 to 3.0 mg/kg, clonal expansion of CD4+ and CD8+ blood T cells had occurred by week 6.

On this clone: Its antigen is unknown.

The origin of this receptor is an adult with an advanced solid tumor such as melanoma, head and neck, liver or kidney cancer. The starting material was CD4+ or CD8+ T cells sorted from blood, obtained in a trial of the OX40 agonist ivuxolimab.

This chain's CDR3 is CAISESGGAGYGYTF. For the CDR3, the DNA is TGTGCCATCAGTGAGTCAGGAGGGGCCGGCTATGGCTACACCTTC. The chain joins TRBV10-3 to TRBJ1-2; D is possibly TRBD1 (5 bases). The V gene's germline CDR1 is ENHRY and CDR2 SYGVKD. The CDR3 loop spans 15 amino acids. The V end lost 0 bases, the J end lost 4 bases, and 12 bases lay between the germline ends.